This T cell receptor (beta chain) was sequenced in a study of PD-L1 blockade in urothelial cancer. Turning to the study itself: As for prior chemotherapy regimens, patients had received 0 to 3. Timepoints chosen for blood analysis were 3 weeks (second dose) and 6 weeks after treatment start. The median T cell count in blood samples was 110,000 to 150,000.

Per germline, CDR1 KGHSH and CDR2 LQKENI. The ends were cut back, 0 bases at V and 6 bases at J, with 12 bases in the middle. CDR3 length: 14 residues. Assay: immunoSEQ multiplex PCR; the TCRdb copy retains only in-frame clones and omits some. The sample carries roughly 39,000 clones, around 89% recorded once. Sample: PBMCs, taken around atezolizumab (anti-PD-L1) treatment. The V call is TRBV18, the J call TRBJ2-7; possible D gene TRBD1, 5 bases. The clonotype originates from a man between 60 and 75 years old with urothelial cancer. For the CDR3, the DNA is TGTGCCAGCTCACCACCGGCAGGGTTAGGCGAGCAGTACTTC. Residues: CASSPPAGLGEQYF.